Below are 9 T cell receptor beta chains sequenced from a single sample in a study of blood T cell repertoires in COVID-19. Measured with immunoSEQ multiplex PCR; TCRdb has only the in-frame clones, and not every one. This table holds about 270,000 clones, 86% found once. Sequenced: peripheral blood. These TCRs come from a man aged 35 to 55 with active or convalescent COVID-19.

This chain joins TRBV24-1 and TRBJ2-7; TRBD2 is a possible D gene (6 bases). The CDR3 loop spans 13 amino acids. V dropped 4 bases and J dropped 3 bases, with 9 bases sitting between them. Germline assignment: CDR1 KGHDR and CDR2 SFDVKD. The chain's CDR3 is CATSDGGVYEQYF. In DNA form, the CDR3 reads TGTGCCACCAGTGACGGCGGGGTCTACGAGCAGTACTTC.

The chain has TRBV6-4 and TRBJ1-6, with D perhaps matching TRBD1 (5 bases). In germline, CDR1 is MRHNA, CDR2 SNTAGT. With 0 bases removed from V and 8 bases from J, the gap between germline ends came to 14 bases. There are 16 residues in the CDR3. The CDR3 coding sequence is TGTGCCAGCAGTGACTCTCCCGACAGTGACTATTCACCCCTCCACTTT. Translated, it gives CASSDSPDSDYSPLHF.

This chain links TRBV27 with TRBJ1-3; the D gene is possibly TRBD1 (5 bases). This CDR3 region has 15 residues. CDR1 is MNHEY, CDR2 SMNVEV, per germline (reference sequence). Trimming shortened V by 2 bases and J by 2 bases, and 10 bases separated the two germline ends. CDR3 region: CASSLRGTAGNTIYF. CDR3 nucleotide sequence: TGTGCCAGCAGTTTAAGGGGTACAGCTGGAAACACCATATATTTT.

This chain joins TRBV2 and TRBJ1-1; no clear D gene. The length of the CDR3 is 13 residues. The ends were cut back, 3 bases at V and 3 bases at J, with 8 bases in the middle. CDR1 is SNHLY and CDR2 is FYNNEI in the germline V gene. CDR3 DNA sequence: TGTGCCAGCAGTGAGACGGAGGACACTGAAGCTTTCTTT. Translation: CASSETEDTEAFF.

The chain recombines TRBV24-1 with TRBJ2-3; no firm D call. This CDR3 spans 14 amino acids. Germline lookup yields CDR1 KGHDR and CDR2 SFDVKD. V lost 4 bases and J lost 1, with 8 bases in between. This CDR3 is CATSEASGTDTQYF. CDR3 DNA: TGTGCCACCAGTGAAGCCTCCGGCACAGATACGCAGTATTTT.

This rearrangement joins TRBV19 to TRBJ1-5; tentatively, D is TRBD1 (5 bases). This CDR3 contains 15 residues. The V end was cut by 8 bases, the J end by 3 bases, with 17 bases between. From germline, CDR1 is LNHDA and CDR2 SQIVND (reference sequence). The CDR3 DNA reads TGTGCCAGTGAGGAGAGGCGGGGGACCAATCAGCCCCAGCATTTT. Translation gives CASEERRGTNQPQHF.

The chain links TRBV7-2 to TRBJ2-1; 8 nucleotides align to TRBD2. The CDR3 length is 14 residues. Germline trimming cut 1 base from V and 10 bases from J; bases unmatched to any gene: 6. Germline-derived CDR1 and CDR2 are SGHTA and FQGNSA. This CDR3 is CASSLGLALLEQFF. In DNA form, the CDR3 reads TGTGCCAGCAGCTTAGGACTAGCGCTATTAGAGCAGTTCTTC.

The CDR3 spells CASSQGQGRGTEAFF. CDR3 DNA: TGTGCCAGCAGCCAAGGGCAGGGGAGAGGCACTGAAGCTTTCTTT. This chain links TRBV7-2 with TRBJ1-1; TRBD1 is a possible D gene (6 bases). The germline V gene encodes CDR1 SGHTA and CDR2 FQGNSA. V lost 5 bases and J lost 4, with 17 bases in between. This CDR3 is built from 15 residues.

Only one count was recorded for this clone. V usage is TRBV11-3 and J usage is TRBJ2-1, with D possibly TRBD1 on 5 matching bases. Trimming took 5 bases from V and 2 from J, leaving 16 bases between them. The germline V gene has CDR1 SGHNT and CDR2 YENEEA. This CDR3 is built from 16 residues. The CDR3 DNA follows: TGTGCCAGCAGCCCCCAGGGCGGCCTACCCTACAATGAGCAGTTCTTC. It specifies CASSPQGGLPYNEQFF.